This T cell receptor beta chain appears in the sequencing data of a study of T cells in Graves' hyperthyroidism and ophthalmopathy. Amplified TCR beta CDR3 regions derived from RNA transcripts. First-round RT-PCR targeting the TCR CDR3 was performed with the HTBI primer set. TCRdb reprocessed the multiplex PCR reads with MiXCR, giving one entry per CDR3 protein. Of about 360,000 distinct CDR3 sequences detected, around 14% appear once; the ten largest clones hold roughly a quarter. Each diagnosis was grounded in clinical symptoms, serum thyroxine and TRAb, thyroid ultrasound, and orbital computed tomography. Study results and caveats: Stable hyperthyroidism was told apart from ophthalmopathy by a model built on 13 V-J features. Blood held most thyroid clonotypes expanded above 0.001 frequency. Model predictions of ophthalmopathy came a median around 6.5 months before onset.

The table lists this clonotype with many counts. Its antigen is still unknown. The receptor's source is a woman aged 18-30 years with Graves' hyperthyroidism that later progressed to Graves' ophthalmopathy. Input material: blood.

CDR3 DNA sequence: TGTGCCAGCAGCCGAAATACCCCGGGCCCTAGGGGTGAAGCTTTCTTT. It encodes CASSRNTPGPRGEAFF. The rearrangement uses TRBV28 and TRBJ1-1, with a tentative D call TRBD1 (5 bases). CDR1 is MDHEN, CDR2 SYDVKM, per germline. The V gene lost 6 bases and the J gene lost 7 bases, with 24 bases spanning the gap. The CDR3 spans 16 residues.